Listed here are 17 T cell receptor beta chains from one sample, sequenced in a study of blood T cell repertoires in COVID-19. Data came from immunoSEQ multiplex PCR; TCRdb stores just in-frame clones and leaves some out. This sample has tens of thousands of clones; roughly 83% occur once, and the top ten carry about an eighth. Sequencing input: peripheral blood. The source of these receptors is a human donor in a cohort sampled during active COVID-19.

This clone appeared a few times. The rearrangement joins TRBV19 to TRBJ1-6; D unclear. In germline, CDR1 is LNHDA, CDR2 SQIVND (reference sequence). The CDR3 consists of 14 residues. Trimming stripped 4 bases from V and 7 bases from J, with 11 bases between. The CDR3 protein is CASSNRLRNSPLHF. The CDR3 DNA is TGTGCCAGTAGTAACAGACTACGGAATTCACCCCTCCACTTT.

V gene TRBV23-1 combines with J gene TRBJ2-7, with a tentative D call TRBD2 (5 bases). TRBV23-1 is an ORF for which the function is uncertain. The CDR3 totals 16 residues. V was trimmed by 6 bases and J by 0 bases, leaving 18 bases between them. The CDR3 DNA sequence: TGCGCCAGCAGCGCCGGTGGAGGTGGAACCTCCTACGAGCAGTACTTC. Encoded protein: CASSAGGGGTSYEQYF.

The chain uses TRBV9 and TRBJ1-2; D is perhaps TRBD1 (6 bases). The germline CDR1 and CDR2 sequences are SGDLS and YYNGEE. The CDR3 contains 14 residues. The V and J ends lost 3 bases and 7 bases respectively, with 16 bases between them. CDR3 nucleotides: TGTGCCAGCAGCGACACCTCCCACAGGGTTGGCTACACCTTC. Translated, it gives CASSDTSHRVGYTF.

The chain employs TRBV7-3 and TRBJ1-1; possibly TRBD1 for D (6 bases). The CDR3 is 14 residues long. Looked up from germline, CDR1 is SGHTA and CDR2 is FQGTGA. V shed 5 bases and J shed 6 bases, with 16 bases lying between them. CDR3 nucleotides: TGTGCCAGCAGCGCTGGACAGAGTGGTGCTGAAGCTTTCTTT. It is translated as CASSAGQSGAEAFF.

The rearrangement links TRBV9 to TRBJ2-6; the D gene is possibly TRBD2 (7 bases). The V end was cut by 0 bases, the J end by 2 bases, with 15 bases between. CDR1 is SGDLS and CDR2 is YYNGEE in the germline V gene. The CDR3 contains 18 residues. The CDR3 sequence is CASSVEGGRVPGANVLTF. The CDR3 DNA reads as TGTGCCAGCAGCGTAGAGGGGGGGCGGGTTCCTGGGGCCAACGTCCTGACTTTC. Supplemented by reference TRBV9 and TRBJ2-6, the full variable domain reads DSGVTQTPKHLITATGQRVTLRCSPRSGDLSVYWYQQSLDQGLQFLIQYYNGEERAKGNILERFSAQQFPDLHSELNLSSLELGDSALYFCASSVEGGRVPGANVLTFGAGSRLTVL.

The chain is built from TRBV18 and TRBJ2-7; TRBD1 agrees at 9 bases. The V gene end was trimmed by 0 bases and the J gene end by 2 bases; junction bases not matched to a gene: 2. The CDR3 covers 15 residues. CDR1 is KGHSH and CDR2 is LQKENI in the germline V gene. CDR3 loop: CASSPPDRGPYEQYF. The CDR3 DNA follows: TGTGCCAGCTCACCACCGGACAGGGGCCCCTACGAGCAGTACTTC.

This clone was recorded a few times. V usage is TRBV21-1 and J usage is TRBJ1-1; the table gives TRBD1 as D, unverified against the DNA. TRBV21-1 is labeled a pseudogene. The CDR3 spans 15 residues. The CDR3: CASSKGRQLNTEAFF. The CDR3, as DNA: TGTGCCAGCAGCAAAGGTAGACAGCTGAACACTGAAGCTTTCTTT.

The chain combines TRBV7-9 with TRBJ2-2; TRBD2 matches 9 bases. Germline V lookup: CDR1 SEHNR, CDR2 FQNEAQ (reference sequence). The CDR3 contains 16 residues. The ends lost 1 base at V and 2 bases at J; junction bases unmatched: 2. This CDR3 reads CASSLGGRANTGELFF. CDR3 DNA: TGTGCCAGCAGCTTAGGCGGGAGGGCCAACACCGGGGAGCTGTTTTTT.

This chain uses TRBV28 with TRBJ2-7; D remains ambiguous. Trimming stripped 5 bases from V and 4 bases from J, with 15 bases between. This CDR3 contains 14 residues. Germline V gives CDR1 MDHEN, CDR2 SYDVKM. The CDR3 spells CASSPPQVYYEQYF. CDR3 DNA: TGTGCCAGCAGTCCACCCCAGGTTTATTACGAGCAGTACTTC.

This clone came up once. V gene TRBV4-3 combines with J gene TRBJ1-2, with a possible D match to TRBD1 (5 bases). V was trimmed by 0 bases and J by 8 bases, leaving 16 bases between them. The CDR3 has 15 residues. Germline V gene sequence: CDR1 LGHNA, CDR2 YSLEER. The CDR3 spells CASSQDLTGGRGYTF. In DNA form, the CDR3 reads TGCGCCAGCAGCCAAGATCTAACAGGCGGACGGGGCTACACCTTC.

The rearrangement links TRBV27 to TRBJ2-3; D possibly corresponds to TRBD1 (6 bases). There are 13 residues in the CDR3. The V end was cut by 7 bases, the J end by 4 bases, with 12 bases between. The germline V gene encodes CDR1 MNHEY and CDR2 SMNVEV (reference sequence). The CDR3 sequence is CASTGVWSDTQYF. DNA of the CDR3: TGTGCCAGCACAGGGGTATGGTCAGATACGCAGTATTTT.

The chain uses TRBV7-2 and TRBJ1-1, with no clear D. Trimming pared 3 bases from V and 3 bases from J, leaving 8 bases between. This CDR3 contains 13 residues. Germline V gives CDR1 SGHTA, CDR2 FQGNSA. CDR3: CASSFGPYTEAFF. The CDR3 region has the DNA TGTGCCAGCAGCTTTGGGCCTTACACTGAAGCTTTCTTT. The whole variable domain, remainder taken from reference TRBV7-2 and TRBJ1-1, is GAGVSQSPSNKVTEKGKDVELRCDPISGHTALYWYRQSLGQGLEFLIYFQGNSAPDKSGLPSDRFSAERTGGSVSTLTIQRTQQEDSAVYLCASSFGPYTEAFFGQGTRLTVV.

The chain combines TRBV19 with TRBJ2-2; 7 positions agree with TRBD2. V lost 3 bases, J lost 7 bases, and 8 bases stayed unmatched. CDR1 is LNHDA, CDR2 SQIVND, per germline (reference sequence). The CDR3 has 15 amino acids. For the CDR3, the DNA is TGTGCCAGTAGTATTCAAGCGGGAAGGGGCGGGGAGCTGTTTTTT. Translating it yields CASSIQAGRGGELFF. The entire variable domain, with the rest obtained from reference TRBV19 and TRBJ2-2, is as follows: DGGITQSPKYLFRKEGQNVTLSCEQNLNHDAMYWYRQDPGQGLRLIYYSQIVNDFQKGDIAEGYSVSREKKESFPLTVTSAQKNPTAFYLCASSIQAGRGGELFFGEGSRLTVL.

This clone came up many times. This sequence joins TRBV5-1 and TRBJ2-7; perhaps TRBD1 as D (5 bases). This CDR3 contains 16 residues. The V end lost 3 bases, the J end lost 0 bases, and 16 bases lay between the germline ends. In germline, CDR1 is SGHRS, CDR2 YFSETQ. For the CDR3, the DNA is TGCGCCAGCAGCTCCGCACAGGCCAGGAGCTCCTACGAGCAGTACTTC. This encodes CASSSAQARSSYEQYF.

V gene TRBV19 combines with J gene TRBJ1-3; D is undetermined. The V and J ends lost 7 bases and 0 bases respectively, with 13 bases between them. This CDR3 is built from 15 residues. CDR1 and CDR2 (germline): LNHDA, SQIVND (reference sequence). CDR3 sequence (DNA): TGTGCCAGTACTAGGAACACTGACTCTGGAAACACCATATATTTT. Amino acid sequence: CASTRNTDSGNTIYF.

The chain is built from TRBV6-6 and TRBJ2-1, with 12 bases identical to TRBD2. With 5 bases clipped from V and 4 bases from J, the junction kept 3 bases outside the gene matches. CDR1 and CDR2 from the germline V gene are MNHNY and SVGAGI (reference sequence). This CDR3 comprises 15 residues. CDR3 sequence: CASSQLAGGYNEQFF. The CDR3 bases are TGTGCCAGCAGTCAGCTAGCGGGGGGGTACAATGAGCAGTTCTTC.

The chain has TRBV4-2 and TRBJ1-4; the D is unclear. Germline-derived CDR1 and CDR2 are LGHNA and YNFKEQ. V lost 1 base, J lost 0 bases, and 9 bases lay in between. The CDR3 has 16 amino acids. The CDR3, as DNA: TGTGCCAGCAGCCAAGCTACAGTTGCAACTAATGAAAAACTGTTTTTT. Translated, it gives CASSQATVATNEKLFF.